Listed below are T cell receptor beta chains from one sample, sequenced in a study of beta chain features in type 1 diabetes. Produced via immunoSEQ multiplex PCR; TCRdb's table is partial and in-frame only. The repertoire consists of 330,000 or so clones, with 10% to 15% occurring once and the leading ten covering about 0.01%. Source material: naive CD4+ T cells from blood. The receptors were gathered from a woman aged 18 to 35 with type 1 diabetes. The CDR3 runs from the conserved cysteine through the conserved F or W. D genes are given only for firm matches. Clone sizes are given selectively: once, few, many, or a class where the clone is expanded.

size: few; V: TRBV19; J: TRBJ2-5; D: -; DNA: TGTGCCAGTAGTATCCCCCCTCTGGAGACCCAGTACTTC; CDR3: CASSIPPLETQYF
size: few; V: TRBV6-5; J: TRBJ2-3; D: TRBD2; DNA: TGTGCCAGCAGACGCAGCGGGGGCCTTACAGATACGCAGTATTTT; CDR3: CASRRSGGLTDTQYF
size: -; V: TRBV2; J: TRBJ2-1; D: TRBD2; DNA: TGTGCCAGCAGCCCGACTAGCGGGAGGGTCAATGAGCAGTTCTTC; CDR3: CASSPTSGRVNEQFF
size: few; V: TRBV4-3; J: TRBJ2-3; D: TRBD2; DNA: TGCGCCAGCAGCCACGGTGGGGGGGGTTCAGATACGCAGTATTTT; CDR3: CASSHGGGGSDTQYF
size: -; V: TRBV29-1; J: TRBJ2-5; D: -; DNA: TGCAGCGGAGGTAGAGTAGCGGAGACCCAGTACTTC; CDR3: CSGGRVAETQYF
size: few; V: TRBV20-1; J: TRBJ2-7; D: -; DNA: TGCAGTGCTGTTAGGGGGTACGAGCAGTACTTC; CDR3: CSAVRGYEQYF
size: -; V: TRBV19; J: TRBJ1-5; D: -; DNA: TGTGCCAGTAGTATAGTAGGGGTGGGCAATCAGCCCCAGCATTTT; CDR3: CASSIVGVGNQPQHF
size: few; V: TRBV23-1; J: TRBJ1-4; D: TRBD1; DNA: TGCGCCAGCAGTCATTCGGGGACAGGGAAGAAGTTGTGTCATTTGGGAAATGAAAAACTGTTTTTT; CDR3: CASSHSGTGKKLCHLGNEKLFF
size: -; V: TRBV21-1; J: TRBJ1-6; D: -; DNA: TGTGCCAGCAGCAAGAGACAGAATAATTCACCCCTCCACTTT; CDR3: CASSKRQNNSPLHF
size: -; V: TRBV9; J: TRBJ2-1; D: TRBD2; DNA: TGTGCCAGCAGCGTCACTAGCGGGGAGTACAATGAGCAGTTCTTC; CDR3: CASSVTSGEYNEQFF
size: -; V: TRBV28; J: TRBJ1-5; D: -; DNA: TGTGCCAGCAGTTTGGACCCTAAGGGGTCTGGCAATCAGCCCCAGCATTTT; CDR3: CASSLDPKGSGNQPQHF
size: few; V: TRBV6-6; J: TRBJ2-7; D: TRBD2; DNA: TGTGCCAGCAAGGGTGGGAGGGTACACGAGCAGTACTTC; CDR3: CASKGGRVHEQYF
size: -; V: TRBV7-9; J: TRBJ2-7; D: TRBD1; DNA: TGTGCCAGCAGCCCCAAAGGGGGCCAGGGAAAGCAGTACTTC; CDR3: CASSPKGGQGKQYF
size: -; V: TRBV4-3; J: TRBJ2-7; D: TRBD2; DNA: TGCGCCAGCAGCCAGAACCGGGCAGGGTGGCTAGCGGGATACGCCTACGAGCAGTACTTC; CDR3: CASSQNRAGWLAGYAYEQYF
size: few; V: TRBV12-5; J: TRBJ1-6; D: -; DNA: TGTGCTAGTGGTTCCGAGAATTCACCCCTCCACTTT; CDR3: CASGSENSPLHF
size: -; V: TRBV13; J: TRBJ2-1; D: TRBD2; DNA: TGTGCCAGCAGCTCTGGACTAGCGGTATACAATGAGCAGTTCTTC; CDR3: CASSSGLAVYNEQFF
size: -; V: TRBV7-9; J: TRBJ2-7; D: -; DNA: TGTGCCAGCAGCTTAGAGGGCAGGGTACACGAGCAGTACTTC; CDR3: CASSLEGRVHEQYF
size: few; V: TRBV6-6; J: TRBJ2-2; D: -; DNA: TGTGCCAGCAGTCCGCCGCAGGGCGTTCGCACCGGGGAGCTGTTTTTT; CDR3: CASSPPQGVRTGELFF
size: -; V: TRBV18; J: TRBJ2-1; D: -; DNA: TGTGCCAGCTCCACTCAGAGCGCGGGGATAACGTACAATGAGCAGTTCTTC; CDR3: CASSTQSAGITYNEQFF
size: -; V: TRBV19; J: TRBJ2-7; D: TRBD2; DNA: TGTGCCAGTACCAATACCGGGACTAGCGGGAGGTACGAGCAGTACTTC; CDR3: CASTNTGTSGRYEQYF
size: -; V: TRBV29-1; J: TRBJ1-3; D: -; DNA: TGCAGCCTACAGACTGGAAACACCATATATTTT; CDR3: CSLQTGNTIYF
size: few; V: TRBV7-9; J: TRBJ2-7; D: TRBD1; DNA: TGTGCCAGCAGCTGGACAGGGAACTCCTACGAGCAGTACTTC; CDR3: CASSWTGNSYEQYF
size: -; V: TRBV19; J: TRBJ2-3; D: -; DNA: TGTGCCAGTAGTAACGGACAGCGGCCCGATACGCAGTATTTT; CDR3: CASSNGQRPDTQYF
size: -; V: TRBV27; J: TRBJ1-1; D: -; DNA: TGTGCCAGCAGTTTAGGCGGTGGACTTAACACTGAAGCTTTCTTT; CDR3: CASSLGGGLNTEAFF
size: -; V: TRBV9; J: TRBJ2-3; D: -; DNA: TGTGCCAGCAGCGTAGTGGAAAGCGGTACGCAGTATTTT; CDR3: CASSVVESGTQYF
size: -; V: TRBV10-3; J: TRBJ2-1; D: TRBD1; DNA: TGTGCCATCAGTGAGACCCGGACAGGGGTGGGTGAGCAGTTCTTC; CDR3: CAISETRTGVGEQFF